The source of this TCR beta chain is a study of T cell repertoires in cytomegalovirus infection. Background on the study: Both a matching HLA type and CMV infection were indicated by public TCR beta signatures. Findings and caveats of the study: Totalled public TCR beta family frequency picked out people who carried CMV plus the relevant HLA. HLA-C-restricted CMV clonotypes gave the most frequent clonotype in two of eight donors.

CDR3 length: 14 residues. The V gene lost 5 bases and the J gene lost 4 bases, with 13 bases spanning the gap. Germline values: CDR1 SGHVS, CDR2 FQNEAQ. One entry per CDR3 protein, called by TCRdb with MiXCR from the reads. The data show roughly 570,000 distinct CDR3 sequences, approximately 40% seen once. Concerning this clonotype itself: Its specificity is not known.

This sequence originates from a human donor in good health (CMV status not recorded). Some clones in this sample may be carry-over from other donors' samples. Sequencing was performed on cultured PBMCs, taken from culture after CMV antigen stimulation. J is TRBJ2-3 and V is TRBV7-8; D is unresolved. CDR3 residues: CASSPGYLADTQYF. The CDR3 coding sequence is TGTGCCAGCAGCCCTGGGTATTTGGCAGATACGCAGTATTTT.